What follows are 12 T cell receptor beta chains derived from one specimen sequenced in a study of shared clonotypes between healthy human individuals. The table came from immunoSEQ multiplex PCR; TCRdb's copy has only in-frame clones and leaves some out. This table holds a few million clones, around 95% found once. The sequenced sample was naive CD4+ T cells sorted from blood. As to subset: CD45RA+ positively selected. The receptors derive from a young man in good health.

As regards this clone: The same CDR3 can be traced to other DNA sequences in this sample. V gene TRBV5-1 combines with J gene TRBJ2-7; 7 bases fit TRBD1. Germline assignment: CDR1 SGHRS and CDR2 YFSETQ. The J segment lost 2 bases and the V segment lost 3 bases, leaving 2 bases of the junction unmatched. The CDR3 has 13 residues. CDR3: CASSWGTAYEQYF. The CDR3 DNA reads TGCGCCAGCAGCTGGGGGACAGCCTACGAGCAGTACTTC.

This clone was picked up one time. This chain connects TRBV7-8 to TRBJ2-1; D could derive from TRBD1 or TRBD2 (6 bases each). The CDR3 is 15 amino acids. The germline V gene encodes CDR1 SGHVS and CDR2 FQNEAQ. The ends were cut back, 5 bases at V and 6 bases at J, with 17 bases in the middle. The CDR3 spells CASSAGAKGGNEQFF. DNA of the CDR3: TGTGCCAGCAGCGCGGGCGCAAAGGGGGGCAATGAGCAGTTCTTC.

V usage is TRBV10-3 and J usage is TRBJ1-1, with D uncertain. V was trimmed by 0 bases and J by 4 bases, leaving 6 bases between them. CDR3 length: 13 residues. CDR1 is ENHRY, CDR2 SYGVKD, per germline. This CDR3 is CAISESGPTEAFF. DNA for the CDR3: TGTGCCATCAGTGAGTCGGGCCCCACTGAAGCTTTCTTT.

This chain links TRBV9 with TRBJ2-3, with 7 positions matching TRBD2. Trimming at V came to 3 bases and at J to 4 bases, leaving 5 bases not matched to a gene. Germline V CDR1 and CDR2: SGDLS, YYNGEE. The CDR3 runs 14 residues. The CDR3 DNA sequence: TGTGCCAGCAGCGGCGGGGGAGAGGCAGATACGCAGTATTTT. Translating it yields CASSGGGEADTQYF.

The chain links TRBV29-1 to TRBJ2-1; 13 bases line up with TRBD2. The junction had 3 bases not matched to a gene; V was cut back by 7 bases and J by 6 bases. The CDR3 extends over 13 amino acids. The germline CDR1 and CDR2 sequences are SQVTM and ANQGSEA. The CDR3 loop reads CSGWTSGSNEQFF. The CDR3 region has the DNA TGCAGCGGCTGGACTAGCGGGAGCAATGAGCAGTTCTTC.

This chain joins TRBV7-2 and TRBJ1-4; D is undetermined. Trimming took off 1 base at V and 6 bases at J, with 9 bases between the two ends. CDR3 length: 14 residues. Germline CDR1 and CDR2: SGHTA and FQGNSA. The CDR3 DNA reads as TGTGCCAGCAGCTTAGGGCTCGGGGATGAAAAACTGTTTTTT. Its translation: CASSLGLGDEKLFF.

The CDR3 reads CASSATGPQSYGYTF. CDR3 bases: TGTGCCAGCAGCGCGACGGGACCGCAATCCTATGGCTACACCTTC. This chain uses TRBV7-3 with TRBJ1-2; tentative D call: TRBD1 (5 bases). The germline CDR1 and CDR2 sequences are SGHTA and FQGTGA. The CDR3 covers 15 residues. Deletions cut 5 bases from V and 4 bases from J, with 17 bases between. The entire variable domain, with the rest obtained from reference TRBV7-3 and TRBJ1-2, is as follows: GAGVSQTPSNKVTEKGKYVELRCDPISGHTALYWYRQSLGQGPEFLIYFQGTGAADDSGLPNDRFFAVRPEGSVSTLKIQRTERGDSAVYLCASSATGPQSYGYTFGSGTRLTVV.

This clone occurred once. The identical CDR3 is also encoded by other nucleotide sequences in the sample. The CDR3 sequence: CASSLAGEQYF. CDR3 bases: TGTGCCAGCAGCCTGGCGGGGGAGCAGTACTTC. The rearrangement links TRBV11-2 to TRBJ2-7; a weak D match, TRBD2 (6 bases). Per germline, CDR1 SGHAT and CDR2 FQNNGV. This CDR3 is built from 11 residues. Trimming removed 5 bases at V and 7 bases at J, with 9 bases between.

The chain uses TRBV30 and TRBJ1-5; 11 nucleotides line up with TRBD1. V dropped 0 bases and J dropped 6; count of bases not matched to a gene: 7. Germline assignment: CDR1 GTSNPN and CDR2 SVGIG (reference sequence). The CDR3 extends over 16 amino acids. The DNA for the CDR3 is TGTGCCTGGAGTGTCGGGAGGACAGGGGGCGGTCAGCCCCAGCATTTT. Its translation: CAWSVGRTGGGQPQHF.

The DNA of the CDR3 is TGTGCCAGCAGCTTGCCGTCTGGGAACGCTTTCTTT. Translating it yields CASSLPSGNAFF. V gene TRBV5-6 combines with J gene TRBJ1-1; D is unresolved. The CDR3 covers 12 residues. Germline CDR1 reads SGHDT; CDR2 reads YYEEEE. V lost 1 base, J lost 11 bases, and 12 bases lay in between.

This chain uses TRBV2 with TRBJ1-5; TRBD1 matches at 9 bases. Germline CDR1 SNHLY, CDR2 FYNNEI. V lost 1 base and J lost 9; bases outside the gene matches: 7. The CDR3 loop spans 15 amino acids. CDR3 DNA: TGTGCCAGCAGTGAAGAACAGGGGGCCGGGTCGCCCCAGCATTTT. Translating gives CASSEEQGAGSPQHF.

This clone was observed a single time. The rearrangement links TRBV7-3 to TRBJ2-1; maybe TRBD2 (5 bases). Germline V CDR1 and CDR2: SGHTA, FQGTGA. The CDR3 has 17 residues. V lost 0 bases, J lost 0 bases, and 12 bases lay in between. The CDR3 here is CASSLTSGVSSYNEQFF. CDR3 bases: TGTGCCAGCAGCTTAACGTCCGGGGTTAGCTCCTACAATGAGCAGTTCTTC.